One sample yielded the 11 T cell receptor beta chains listed below, sequenced in a study of beta chain features in type 1 diabetes. As every portion of the isolated RNA was reverse transcribed, the sequencing read expressed TCRB transcripts. The repertoire was sequenced with immunoSEQ multiplex PCR; TCRdb's copy has only in-frame clones and lacks some. The table has a few hundred thousand clones, around 15% seen once. Material: naive CD4+ T cells from blood. Receptor source: a woman aged 18-29 years in good health.

This clone was seen only a few times. The V and J genes are TRBV6-5 and TRBJ2-3, with unresolved D. Germline loops: CDR1 MNHEY, CDR2 SVGAGI. The CDR3 consists of 13 residues. V gave up 5 bases and J gave up 7 bases, with 13 bases separating them. In nucleotides, the CDR3 is TGTGCCAGCAGTCCCACCGGGTCCAATACGCAGTATTTT. Translated: CASSPTGSNTQYF.

V and J are TRBV5-1 and TRBJ2-1; TRBD2 matches at 8 bases. V shed 0 bases and J 0 bases; nucleotides not matched to a gene: 5. The germline CDR1 and CDR2 sequences are SGHRS and YFSETQ. The CDR3 has 17 residues. CDR3 amino acids: CASSLVRGGLSYNEQFF. As DNA, the CDR3 is TGCGCCAGCAGCTTGGTTCGGGGGGGACTCTCCTACAATGAGCAGTTCTTC.

The chain links TRBV11-2 to TRBJ1-5; D may be TRBD1 (5 bases). The germline V gene has CDR1 SGHAT and CDR2 FQNNGV. Trimming took 5 bases from V and 6 from J, leaving 14 bases between them. CDR3 size: 14 residues. CDR3 nucleotides: TGTGCCAGCAGCATAGGGACTGAGGTTCAGCCCCAGCATTTT. This translates into CASSIGTEVQPQHF.

This clone occurred a few times. The genes are TRBV4-1 and TRBJ2-3; 7 positions match TRBD2. The V gene's germline CDR1 is MGHRA and CDR2 YSYEKL. This CDR3 spans 16 amino acids. J lost 0 bases, V lost 2 bases, and 5 bases had no gene match. The CDR3 here is CASSQRDYPSTDTQYF. The CDR3 region has the DNA TGCGCCAGCAGCCAACGGGACTACCCTAGCACAGATACGCAGTATTTT.

This clone was observed a few times. The chain recombines TRBV6-6 with TRBJ2-3; the match to TRBD1 covers 7 bases. Germline CDR1 MNHNY, CDR2 SVGAGI (reference sequence). Trimming at V came to 6 bases and at J to 3 bases, leaving 6 bases not matched to a gene. The CDR3 is made up of 14 amino acids. The CDR3 loop reads CASRRDSVTDTQYF. For the CDR3, the DNA is TGTGCCAGCAGAAGGGACAGTGTTACAGATACGCAGTATTTT.

This clone came up a few times. This rearrangement joins TRBV19 to TRBJ2-1; D is perhaps TRBD1 (6 bases). Germline V CDR1 and CDR2: LNHDA, SQIVND (reference sequence). Trimming removed 10 bases at V and 2 bases at J, with 15 bases between. The CDR3 consists of 14 residues. CDR3: CATTGRGAYNEQFF. In DNA, the CDR3 is TGTGCCACCACAGGGAGAGGGGCCTACAATGAGCAGTTCTTC.

This rearrangement joins TRBV19 to TRBJ2-1, with TRBD2 matching 9 bases. CDR3 length: 15 residues. V lost 6 bases and J lost 5; bases outside the gene matches: 8. The germline gives CDR1 LNHDA, CDR2 SQIVND (reference sequence). The CDR3, as DNA: TGTGCCAGTAGCATTAGCGGGAGTCGTCACAATGAGCAGTTCTTC. It codes for CASSISGSRHNEQFF.

Only a few counts were recorded for this clone. CDR3 sequence reads: CASSSDRNEQFF. The CDR3 bases are TGTGCCAGCAGCTCCGACAGGAATGAGCAGTTCTTC. The rearrangement uses TRBV11-2 and TRBJ2-1, with a possible D match to TRBD1 (6 bases). The CDR3 length is 12 residues. V was shortened by 4 bases and J by 7 bases, with 8 bases between the two germline ends. Germline V CDR1 and CDR2: SGHAT, FQNNGV.

The V gene is TRBV11-2, the J gene TRBJ1-5; 8 nucleotides match TRBD1. This CDR3 spans 13 amino acids. V lost 8 bases and J lost 6; bases outside the gene matches: 6. CDR1 and CDR2 (germline): SGHAT, FQNNGV. CDR3 in amino acids: CASSQGAGQPQHF. The CDR3 DNA sequence: TGTGCCAGCTCGCAGGGGGCGGGTCAGCCCCAGCATTTT.

This clone showed up just once. The rearrangement links TRBV29-1 to TRBJ2-5; D is perhaps TRBD2 (6 bases). The tail of the sequence fits TRBJ2-7 better, so the J call may be wrong. Germline values: CDR1 SQVTM, CDR2 ANQGSEA. The CDR3 has 12 residues. The DNA for the CDR3 is TGCAGCGTCTCGGCGGAGGGCTACGAGCAGTACTTC. Translated, it gives CSVSAEGYEQYF.

This chain uses TRBV6-5 with TRBJ1-2; D possibly corresponds to TRBD1 (5 bases). CDR3 size: 13 residues. V lost 6 bases, J lost 3 bases, and 11 bases lay in between. Germline-derived CDR1 and CDR2 are MNHEY and SVGAGI. The CDR3 nucleotides read TGTGCCAGCAGGCGACAGTGGGACTATGGCTACACCTTC. It specifies CASRRQWDYGYTF.